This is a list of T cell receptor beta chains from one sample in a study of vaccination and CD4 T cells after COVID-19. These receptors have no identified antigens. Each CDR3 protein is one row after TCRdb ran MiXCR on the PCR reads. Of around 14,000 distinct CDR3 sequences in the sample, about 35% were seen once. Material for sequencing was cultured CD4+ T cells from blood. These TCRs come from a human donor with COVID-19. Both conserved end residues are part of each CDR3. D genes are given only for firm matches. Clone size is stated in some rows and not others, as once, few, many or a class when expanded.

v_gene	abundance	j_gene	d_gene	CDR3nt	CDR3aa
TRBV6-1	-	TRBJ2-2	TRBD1	TGTGCCAGCAGAAGAGCCGGGACAGGGAACACCGGGGAGCTGTTTTTT	CASRRAGTGNTGELFF
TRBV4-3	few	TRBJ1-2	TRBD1	TGCGCCAGCAGCCAAGGCGGACAGGGACTCCACTATGGCTACACCTTC	CASSQGGQGLHYGYTF
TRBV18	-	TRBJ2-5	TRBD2	TGTGCCAGCTCACCGGTAGCGGGGGCAGGAGAGACCCAGTACTTC	CASSPVAGAGETQYF
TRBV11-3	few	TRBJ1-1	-	TGTGCCAGCAGCCCAGGTCGGGGACAACAGAACACTGAAGCTTTCTTT	CASSPGRGQQNTEAFF
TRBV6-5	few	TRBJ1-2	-	TGTGCCAGCAGTTCCCTCAGGGCGACTGCCGGCTACACCTTC	CASSSLRATAGYTF
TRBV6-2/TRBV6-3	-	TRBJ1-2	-	TGTGCCAGCAGTGACAGCCTCTATGGCTACACCTTC	CASSDSLYGYTF
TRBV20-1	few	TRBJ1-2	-	TGCAGTGCTAGTCCCAATACCTATGGCTACACCTTC	CSASPNTYGYTF
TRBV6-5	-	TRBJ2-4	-	TGTGCCAGCAGTTTCAAAAACATTCAGTACTTC	CASSFKNIQYF
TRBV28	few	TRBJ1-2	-	TGTGCCAGCAGTTTGGGGGGGCGCGGGTATGGCTACACCTTC	CASSLGGRGYGYTF
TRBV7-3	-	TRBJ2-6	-	TGTGCCAGCAGCTCCCAGCGGGGGGCCAACGTCCTGACTTTC	CASSSQRGANVLTF
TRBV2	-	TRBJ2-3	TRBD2	TGTGCCAGCTTACTAGCGGGGCCCACAGATACGCAGTATTTT	CASLLAGPTDTQYF
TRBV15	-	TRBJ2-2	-	TGTGCCACCAGCAGAGTGGTGGGGACCGGGGAGCTGTTTTTT	CATSRVVGTGELFF
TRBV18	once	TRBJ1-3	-	TGTGCCAGCTCACCCGGCAGATCTGGAAACACCATATATTTT	CASSPGRSGNTIYF
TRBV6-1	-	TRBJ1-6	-	TGTGCCAGCGGGGATACAGGGAATCTAAGGTCACCCCTCCACTTT	CASGDTGNLRSPLHF
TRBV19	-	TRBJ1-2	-	TGTGCCAGTAGTACCTCGACGGTAAACTATGGCTACACCTTC	CASSTSTVNYGYTF
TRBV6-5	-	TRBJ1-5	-	TGTGCCAGCAGTTGGGACCGGGGCAATCAGCCCCAGCATTTT	CASSWDRGNQPQHF
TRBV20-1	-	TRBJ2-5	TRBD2	TGCAGTGCTAGGGCCGGGGGGACCTCACGGGAGACCCAGTACTTC	CSARAGGTSRETQYF
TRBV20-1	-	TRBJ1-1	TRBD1	TGCAGTGCTAGAAGGGGACAGACGAACACTGAAGCTTCCTTT	CSARRGQTNTEASF
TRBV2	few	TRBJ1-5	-	TGTGCCAGCAGGTCCTTTGGACGGGGGGATCAGCCCCAGCATTTT	CASRSFGRGDQPQHF
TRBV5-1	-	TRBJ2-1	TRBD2	TGCGCCAGCAGCTTGGCCGCGGGGACTAGCGGGAGCAATGAGCAGTTCTTC	CASSLAAGTSGSNEQFF
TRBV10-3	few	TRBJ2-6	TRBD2	TGTGCCATCAGTGAGTCGATCGGGGGGGCGGGTAACGGCAACGTCCTGACTTTC	CAISESIGGAGNGNVLTF
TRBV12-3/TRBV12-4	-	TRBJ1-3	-	TGTGCCAGCAGTTTAGCCAGCATGGAAGCCACCATATATTTT	CASSLASMEATIYF
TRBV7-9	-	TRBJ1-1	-	TGTGCCAGCAGCTTAGATTGGGTGAACACTGAAGCTTTCTTT	CASSLDWVNTEAFF
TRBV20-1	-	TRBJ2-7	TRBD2	TGCAGTGCTGAGGGACTAGCGGGGGGCACCATCTACGAGCAGTACTTC	CSAEGLAGGTIYEQYF
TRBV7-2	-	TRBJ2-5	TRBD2	TGTGCCAGCAGCTCCCCTAGCGGGGGGGAAGAGACCCAGTACTTC	CASSSPSGGEETQYF
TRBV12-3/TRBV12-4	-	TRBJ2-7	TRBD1	TGTGCCAGCAGCCCTGGACAGGGGGTTCAGTACTTC	CASSPGQGVQYF
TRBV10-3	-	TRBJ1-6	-	TGTGCCATCAGTGATGAGATAGGGGGATCACCCCTCCACTTT	CAISDEIGGSPLHF
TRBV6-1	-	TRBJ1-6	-	TGTGCCAGCAGTGTCAGGGTTGACGCCCTCCACTTT	CASSVRVDALHF
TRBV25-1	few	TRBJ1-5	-	TGTGCCAGCAGTGGTTGGGGGGACGGGCAGCCCCAGCATTTT	CASSGWGDGQPQHF
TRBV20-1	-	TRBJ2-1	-	TGCAGTGCTAGATCGGGGGGCCCCTACAATGAGCAGTTCTTC	CSARSGGPYNEQFF
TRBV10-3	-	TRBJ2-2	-	TGTGCCATCAGTGAATCGACGGGGTACACCGGGGAGCTGTTTTTT	CAISESTGYTGELFF
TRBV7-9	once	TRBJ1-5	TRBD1	TGTGCCAGCAGCTTGGGACAGGGTAATCAGCCCCAGCATTTT	CASSLGQGNQPQHF
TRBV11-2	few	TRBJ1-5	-	TGTGCCAGCAGCTTAGGGACCCCCAATCAGCCCCAGCATTTT	CASSLGTPNQPQHF
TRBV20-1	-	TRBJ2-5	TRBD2	TGCAGTGCTATCCAAGCGACGGGACTAGCGGAGACCCAGTACTTC	CSAIQATGLAETQYF
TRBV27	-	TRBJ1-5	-	TGTGCCAGCAGCCTGGGGGGAGGGGTTGTGCAGCCCCAGCATTTT	CASSLGGGVVQPQHF
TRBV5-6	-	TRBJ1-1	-	TGTGCCAGCAGCTTGTTCGTGGGGCGCGTCGGTTTCTTT	CASSLFVGRVGFF
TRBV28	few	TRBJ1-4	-	TGTGCCAGCAGTCCGGCGGACGGATCTAATGAAAAACTGTTTTTT	CASSPADGSNEKLFF
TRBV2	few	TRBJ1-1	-	TGTGCCAGCGGGGAGAGGACAGCGATGAACACTGAAGCTTTCTTT	CASGERTAMNTEAFF
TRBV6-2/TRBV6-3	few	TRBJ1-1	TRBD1	TGTGCCAGCAGTTTCGGACAGGCGAACACTGAAGCTTTCTTT	CASSFGQANTEAFF
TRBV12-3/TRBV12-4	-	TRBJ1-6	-	TGTGCCAGCAGTTTAGGCAGGGCCCAAGTGTCACCCCTCCACTTT	CASSLGRAQVSPLHF
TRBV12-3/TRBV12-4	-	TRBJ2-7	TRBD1	TGTGCCAGCAGCCCGACAGGGGGCTGGCTGTACTTC	CASSPTGGWLYF
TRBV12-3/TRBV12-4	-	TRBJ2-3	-	TGTGCCAGCAGTTTAACGGGAAATACGCAGTATTTT	CASSLTGNTQYF